This is a list of T cell receptor beta chains from one sample in a study of blood T cell repertoires in COVID-19. The data were produced by immunoSEQ multiplex PCR, yet TCRdb's version contains in-frame clones alone and is incomplete. The repertoire holds 100,000 or so clones, with more than 80% as singletons. Sample: peripheral blood. The origin of the receptors is a woman in her seventies with acute or convalescent COVID-19. CDR3s include the opening cysteine and the closing phenylalanine or tryptophan. D genes are given only for firm matches. Not all rows give a size; the values are once, few, many and, for expanded clones, a class.

V gene	clone size	J gene	D gene	CDR3 DNA	CDR3 protein
TRBV5-6	once	TRBJ1-1	.	TGTGCCAGCAGCTTTACAGGGAACACTGAAGCTTTCTTT	CASSFTGNTEAFF
TRBV6-2/TRBV6-3	.	TRBJ2-3	TRBD2	TGTGCCAGCAGTACCCCTACTAGCGGGGGGGCCTTCCCAGAGCCGCAGTATTTT	CASSTPTSGGAFPEPQYF
TRBV12-5	.	TRBJ2-1	.	TGTGCTAGTGGCCGGGGGGCCTACTACAATGAGCAGTTCTTC	CASGRGAYYNEQFF
TRBV29-1	.	TRBJ2-3	TRBD2	TGCAGCGTTGAAGGGCTAGCGGGAGAGGAAGATACGCAGTATTTT	CSVEGLAGEEDTQYF
TRBV11-3	.	TRBJ2-2	TRBD2	TGTGCCAGCAGCCGGGGACTAGCGGGAGCGAACACCGGGGAGCTGTTTTTT	CASSRGLAGANTGELFF
TRBV29-1	.	TRBJ2-7	.	TGCAGCGTTGAAAACGGGTACGAGCAGTACTTC	CSVENGYEQYF
TRBV6-5	.	TRBJ1-3	TRBD1	TGTGCCAGCAGTTACCGGACAGGGTACTCTGGAAACACCATATATTTT	CASSYRTGYSGNTIYF
TRBV28	.	TRBJ1-4	.	TGTGCCAGCAGCCTGACAGTGATTAATGAAAAACTGTTTTTT	CASSLTVINEKLFF
TRBV5-6	.	TRBJ1-6	.	TGTGCCAGCAGCAACCAACAGACAAGGCTCAATAATTCACCCCTCCACTTT	CASSNQQTRLNNSPLHF
TRBV9	few	TRBJ1-2	TRBD1	TGTGCCAGCAGCCCAAGGGGGCAAAACTATGGCTACACCTTC	CASSPRGQNYGYTF
TRBV28	.	TRBJ2-1	TRBD2	TGTGCCAGCAGTTCAGCCGGGACTAGGTATGAGCAGTTCTTC	CASSSAGTRYEQFF
TRBV6-5	.	TRBJ2-7	TRBD1	TGTGCCAGCAGTCCGGACAGGGTGAGGGTGAGCGAGCAGTACTTC	CASSPDRVRVSEQYF
TRBV19	.	TRBJ1-2	TRBD1	TGTGCCAGTAGTATATATGGGGACAGCTCTAACTATGGCTACACCTTC	CASSIYGDSSNYGYTF
TRBV4-1	.	TRBJ2-1	TRBD1	TGCGCCAGCAGCTCCCGGGACAGGGGTAACAATGAGCAGTTCTTC	CASSSRDRGNNEQFF
TRBV7-8	once	TRBJ2-7	.	TGTGCCAGCAGTCTTAGACAGTCCTACGAGCAGTACTTC	CASSLRQSYEQYF
TRBV28	.	TRBJ1-1	TRBD1	TGTGCCACTCCGGGACAGGGGGCTACTGAAGCTTTCTTT	CATPGQGATEAFF
TRBV9	.	TRBJ2-7	.	TGTGCCAGCAGCGTAGACTTTGTTGGCGAGCAGTACTTC	CASSVDFVGEQYF
TRBV6-1	.	TRBJ2-7	.	TGTGCCAGCAGTGAAGGCGCCTACTCCTACGAGCAGTACTTC	CASSEGAYSYEQYF
TRBV19	.	TRBJ2-3	.	TGTGCCAGTCGTGGACAGCTGGGGCCTACAGATACGCAGTATTTT	CASRGQLGPTDTQYF
TRBV15	.	TRBJ1-5	TRBD1	TGTGCCACCACGAGTCACAGGGGGGGAGTCTATAGCAATCAGCCCCAGCATTTT	CATTSHRGGVYSNQPQHF
TRBV18	.	TRBJ1-6	TRBD1	TGTGCCAGCTCACTGGACAGGCTCCAAATAAATTCACCCCTCCACTTT	CASSLDRLQINSPLHF
TRBV9	once	TRBJ2-1	.	TGTGCCAGCACCCCTCAAGAGGGCACCTACAATGAGCAGTTCTTC	CASTPQEGTYNEQFF
TRBV3-1/TRBV3-2	.	TRBJ1-4	.	TGTGCCAGCAGCCAAGTCCCAGTGGGGGGTTCCGATGAAAAACTGTTTTTT	CASSQVPVGGSDEKLFF
TRBV6-2/TRBV6-3	.	TRBJ2-3	TRBD2	TGTGCCAGCAGTTACTCGAGACTAGCCGCCACAGATACGCAGTATTTT	CASSYSRLAATDTQYF
TRBV24-1	.	TRBJ2-1	.	TGTGCCACCAGTGATTTGAAACTACCTTACAATGAGCAGTTCTTC	CATSDLKLPYNEQFF
TRBV6-5	once	TRBJ1-5	.	TGTGCCAGCAGAATACAGCCACTTGGGCATCAGCCCCAGCATTTT	CASRIQPLGHQPQHF
TRBV28	.	TRBJ1-6	TRBD1	TGTGCCAGCAGTTCACCCGCGGGACAGGGGGTCGTAAATTCACCCCTCCACTTT	CASSSPAGQGVVNSPLHF
TRBV6-5	.	TRBJ1-2	TRBD1	TGTGCCAGCAGTTACAAGGGGCAGGGGGCGGGAGGCTACACCTTC	CASSYKGQGAGGYTF
TRBV4-3	.	TRBJ1-5	.	TGCGCCAGCAGCCAAGATCCCCAGCCTCGGGGGTCTTATAGCAATCAGCCCCAGCATTTT	CASSQDPQPRGSYSNQPQHF
TRBV10-3	.	TRBJ1-5	.	TGTGCCATCAGCGGCGGGTTTCAGGGCAATCAGCCCCAGCATTTT	CAISGGFQGNQPQHF
TRBV19	once	TRBJ2-1	.	TGTGCCAGTAGTCTTAGAGGCCTACACCCGTTCTTC	CASSLRGLHPFF
TRBV19	.	TRBJ1-5	TRBD1	TGTGCCAGTCGGACAGGAAATCAGCCCCAGCATTTT	CASRTGNQPQHF
TRBV19	.	TRBJ1-4	.	TGTGCCAGTACCGCGCCAGGGGCGGCTGAAAAACTGTTTTTT	CASTAPGAAEKLFF
TRBV19	.	TRBJ1-5	TRBD1	TGTGCCAGTAGTACCGACAGGGGGGGGTGGTTTCAGCCCCAGCATTTT	CASSTDRGGWFQPQHF
TRBV7-2	.	TRBJ1-1	.	TGTGCCAGCAGCTTACGGACAGACACTGAAGCTTTCTTT	CASSLRTDTEAFF
TRBV29-1	few	TRBJ2-5	TRBD2	TGCAGCGTTGCCTTAGCGGGGGGTCAAGAGACCCAGTACTTC	CSVALAGGQETQYF
TRBV9	.	TRBJ1-2	.	TGTGCCAGCAGCGCCTCCTGGGGAGGGGACTACACCTTC	CASSASWGGDYTF
TRBV15	.	TRBJ1-2	.	TGTGCCACCAGCAGCCCTATGGGGGGTCCACGGGGCGGCTACACCTTC	CATSSPMGGPRGGYTF
TRBV5-1	.	TRBJ2-3	TRBD2	TGCGCCAGCAGCTTGGCCGGGAGGAGCCGGACGACAGATACGCAGTATTTT	CASSLAGRSRTTDTQYF
TRBV29-1	.	TRBJ2-3	.	TGCAGCGTTACCCGGGAGAGGACAGATACGCAGTATTTT	CSVTRERTDTQYF
TRBV11-2	few	TRBJ2-7	TRBD2	TGTGCCAGCAGCTTAGAGAGTAGCGGGAGAGGCGAGCAGTACTTC	CASSLESSGRGEQYF
TRBV28	.	TRBJ1-5	.	TGTGCCAGCACCAGGACACGGTATAGCAATCAGCCCCAGCATTTT	CASTRTRYSNQPQHF
TRBV10-1	.	TRBJ2-1	TRBD2	TGCGCCAGCAGCGGCGGGGGGGAGCAGTTCTTC	CASSGGGEQFF
TRBV27	.	TRBJ1-6	.	TGTGCCAGCAGGCCTGGACAGAACCTCTATAATTCACCCCTCCACTTT	CASRPGQNLYNSPLHF
TRBV28	once	TRBJ2-1	.	TGCGCGGCGGCTAGCTCCTACAATGAGCAGTTCTTC	CAAASSYNEQFF
TRBV7-8	.	TRBJ2-2	.	TGTGCCAGCAGCTTAGTGTGGGGGGGCTTGGACACCGGGGAGCTGTTTTTT	CASSLVWGGLDTGELFF
TRBV6-5	.	TRBJ1-2	TRBD1	TGTGCCAGCAGTAGTCGACAGGGTTTTAACTATGGCTACACCTTC	CASSSRQGFNYGYTF
TRBV7-7	few	TRBJ2-7	.	TGTGCTAGCAGCTCCACTGAGGGGGGGCCCGGACTCTACGAGCAGTACTTC	CASSSTEGGPGLYEQYF
TRBV6-2/TRBV6-3	few	TRBJ1-2	.	TGTGCCAGCAGTTACCTAGATGGCTACACCTTC	CASSYLDGYTF
TRBV7-2	.	TRBJ1-2	TRBD1	TGTGCCAGCAGCCAACAGGGGGGCCCCTATGGCTACACCTTC	CASSQQGGPYGYTF
TRBV4-3	.	TRBJ2-1	TRBD1	TGCGCCAGCAGCCAAGATCAGGGGGCGGTTGATGAGCAGTTCTTC	CASSQDQGAVDEQFF
TRBV19	.	TRBJ2-3	TRBD2	TGTGCCAGTAGTAGCGGGGGGGGCACAGATACGCAGTATTTT	CASSSGGGTDTQYF
TRBV5-1	.	TRBJ2-2	.	TGCGCCAGCAGCTACCGACAGGAGCTGTTTTTT	CASSYRQELFF
TRBV7-2	.	TRBJ2-7	.	TGTGCCAGCAGCAGAAGACAGATTCCCTACGAGCAGTACTTC	CASSRRQIPYEQYF
TRBV28	few	TRBJ2-5	TRBD2	TGTGCCAGCACCACGAGGACTAGCGGGAGTTGGTGGCAAGAGACCCAGTACTTC	CASTTRTSGSWWQETQYF
TRBV6-5	.	TRBJ2-3	.	TGTGCCAGCAGTTACACGATAGCTTCAACCACAGATACGCAGTATTTT	CASSYTIASTTDTQYF
TRBV10-3	.	TRBJ2-1	TRBD2	TGTGCCATCAGTGAGTCGAGGCGGGAGGGCCAAAATGAGCAGTTCTTC	CAISESRREGQNEQFF
TRBV2	.	TRBJ1-2	.	TGTGCCAGCAGTGTACAGGGCCCAGCCTATGGCTACACCTTC	CASSVQGPAYGYTF
TRBV5-5	.	TRBJ1-4	.	TGTGCCAGCAGCCCCTCGAACATTGCAACTAATGAAAAACTGTTTTTT	CASSPSNIATNEKLFF